This TCR beta chain was found in a study of identical twins (dated by TCRdb to the mid-2010s). Looking at the study overall: The study deep-sequenced TCR alpha and beta repertoires from monozygotic twins, unrelated adults of various ages and cord blood to test whether fetal clonotypes persist. To rule out contamination, the twin experiments were replicated at different times with different library preparation protocols.

From cysteine to phenylalanine, the CDR3 is 13 amino acids long. Kept here is only the CDR3 DNA, which spans 39 bases and is read in frame from base 1. Trimming at the junction amounts to 8 bases on V and 5 bases on J, and the germline ends lie 15 bases apart. The CDR1 and CDR2 encoded by the germline V gene (reference sequence) are SEHNR and FQNEAQ. Only healthy Caucasian donors were included. Three pairs of female monozygotic twins, all aged 18 to 29 years, made up the twin cohort. Using Miltenyi CD45RO+ enrichment and human naive T-cell isolation kits, memory (CD45RO+) and naive T cells were isolated from PBMC. This clonotype was detected many times. This receptor's antigen is unknown. Base qualities are missing; no much larger clone stands one base away. The library was obtained by 5' RACE. TCRdb records Illumina HiSeq 2000 as the sequencer. Template switching introduced a universal primer binding site; the final cDNA contained a unique molecular identifier, enabling accurate counting of TCR cDNA molecules. Specific primers in the conserved constant-segment region were used to synthesize first-strand cDNA for the TCR alpha and beta chains. To control for contamination, each cDNA library was double barcoded with a SMART-Mk sample barcode plus Illumina barcodes. TruSeq adapter sequences along with Illumina sample barcodes were introduced in two successive PCR steps. Sequencing of the TCR alpha and beta cDNA libraries was done on the Illumina HiSeq platform using custom primers. On the study's bioinformatics: Unique molecular identifiers were extracted from raw reads with MiGEC, and CDR3 positions were determined with MiXCR. Recombination models were inferred per individual with the repgenHMM and IGoR tools using an EM algorithm. Shared clonotype analysis was performed with the tcR package in R, normalizing sharing by the product of cloneset sizes. To study raw recombination without the effects of thymic and clonal selection, out-of-frame nonproductive sequences were analyzed. TCRdb handled the public reads itself, with Q25 trimming in fastp and clone calling in MiXCR, and kept productive beta chains. Entries that share a CDR3 protein sequence are merged under the most common genes and DNA. Here the V and J calls rest on TCRdb's processing, not on the authors' analysis. Recorded for this sample are around 250,000 distinct CDR3 sequences; 10% to 15% of them occurred a single time. The ten top clones hold around 4% of the sample.

Findings and caveats that apply to the study as a whole: The excess sharing between twins in beta out-of-frame sequences was weaker because fewer shared sequences reduced the signal-to-noise ratio. In monozygotic twins, out-of-frame TCR alpha sharing was systematically underestimated by recombination models, although the models agreed with sharing between unrelated individuals. Abundant cord blood beta clonotypes had fewer insertions, young adult naive repertoires showed a similar but weaker trend, and memory repertoires showed no such trend. Out-of-frame TCR alpha sequences shared between twins showed an excess of low generation-probability sequences compared with coincidental sharing between unrelated individuals. Because the same donors could not be followed over many years, conclusions were based on cross-sectional statistical analysis. Zero-insertion analyses could be partly confounded by invariant T cells such as MAIT and iNKT, although diverse VJ usage argued against such confounding for most clonotypes.

The same sample was also studied in work on yellow fever vaccine responses in identical twins. Per that second paper: The T cell response to vaccination in identical twins was reported by the authors to appear partly convergent and partly personalized. In the study, vaccine-responding T cell clones were precisely tracked in identical twins.

Sequenced sample: memory (CD45RO+) T cells sorted from blood. In the paper's terms, the cell subset or site label means: CD45RO+ enriched T cells. The V gene is TRBV7-9 and the J gene is TRBJ1-1; the D gene is perhaps TRBD1, on 6 matching bases. The clonotype originates from a young woman in good health. The nucleotides read TGTGCCAGCGACTCCGGAGGGGGGACTGAAGCTTTCTTT. It translates as CASDSGGGTEAFF. Here the CDR3 is joined to the reference TRBV7-9 and TRBJ1-1 genes, and the full variable domain is: DTGVSQNPRHKITKRGQNVTFRCDPISEHNRLYWYRQTLGQGPEFLTYFQNEAQLEKSRLLSDRFSAERPKGSFSTLEIQRTEQGDSAMYLCASDSGGGTEAFFGQGTRLTVV.